This entry lists 3 T cell receptor beta chains sequenced from one sample in a study of T cells in Graves' hyperthyroidism and ophthalmopathy (dated by TCRdb to between 2019 and 2020). Library prep was done by multiplex PCR. TCRdb shows the sequencer as Illumina HiSeq 2000. TCR beta CDR3 regions were amplified from RNA transcripts. The TCR CDR3 was subjected to a first round of RT-PCR using the HTBI primer set and the Qiagen OneStep RT-PCR kit. The public reads were quality trimmed at Q25 with fastp and then assembled into clones with MiXCR by TCRdb, keeping productive beta chains. Here each entry gathers all rows of one CDR3 protein and keeps the most common genes and DNA. The sample table contains approximately 480,000 distinct CDR3 sequences; only one count was recorded for under 25% of them. Together, the top ten hold around a quarter of the sample. The sequencing input was blood. The receptors stem from a young man with Graves' hyperthyroidism.

This clonotype was detected ten times or more. The CDR3 DNA sequence: TGTGCCAGCAAACCAGGGGTATCCTACGAGCAGTACTTC. It translates to CASKPGVSYEQYF. V usage is TRBV11-2 and J usage is TRBJ2-7; D might be TRBD1 (6 bases). The ends were cut back, 7 bases at V and 1 base at J, with 11 bases in the middle. CDR1 and CDR2 from the germline V gene are SGHAT and FQNNGV. CDR3 length equals 13 residues.

This clonotype was counted ten times or more. The rearrangement links TRBV5-5 to TRBJ1-1; no definite D call. The CDR3 contains 14 residues. V lost 2 bases to trimming and J lost 0 bases, with 8 bases between them. In germline, CDR1 is SGHKS, CDR2 YYEKEE (reference sequence). The DNA of the CDR3 is TGTGCCAGCAGCTTAAACGGGATGAACACTGAAGCTTTCTTT. Encoded protein: CASSLNGMNTEAFF. Supplemented by reference TRBV5-5 and TRBJ1-1, the full variable domain reads DAGVTQSPTHLIKTRGQQVTLRCSPISGHKSVSWYQQVLGQGPQFIFQYYEKEERGRGNFPDRFSARQFPNYSSELNVNALLLGDSALYLCASSLNGMNTEAFFGQGTRLTVV.

The chain employs TRBV9 and TRBJ2-7; 11 nucleotides agree with TRBD2. CDR1 is SGDLS, CDR2 YYNGEE, per germline. V lost 2 bases and J lost 4; bases outside the gene matches: 5. This CDR3 comprises 15 residues. The CDR3 here is CASSVYTSGGYEQYF. The CDR3 DNA reads TGTGCCAGCAGCGTTTATACTAGCGGGGGTTACGAGCAGTACTTC.